The TCR beta chain under discussion was sequenced for a study of CD8+ T cells in alopecia areata. Extraction of RNA preceded its reverse transcription into cDNA, which served as the sequencing template. Sequenced by immunoSEQ multiplex PCR; TCRdb stores in-frame clones only, minus some. The data hold fewer than 350,000 clones, with roughly 64% observed a single time. Treatment here: oral pan-JAK inhibitor, 5-10 mg twice daily. V lost 2 bases, J lost 0 bases, and 8 bases lay in between. Germline CDR1 and CDR2: GTSNPN and SVGIG (reference sequence). The CDR3 consists of 13 residues. The chain combines TRBV30 with TRBJ2-7; unclear D gene. The starting material was CD4+ T cells sorted from blood, obtained at week 24, from a patient treated with tofacitinib. This clonotype was obtained from a human donor with alopecia areata. CDR3 loop: CAWSLGRSYEQYF. The CDR3 DNA follows: TGTGCCTGGAGTTTAGGCCGCTCCTACGAGCAGTACTTC.